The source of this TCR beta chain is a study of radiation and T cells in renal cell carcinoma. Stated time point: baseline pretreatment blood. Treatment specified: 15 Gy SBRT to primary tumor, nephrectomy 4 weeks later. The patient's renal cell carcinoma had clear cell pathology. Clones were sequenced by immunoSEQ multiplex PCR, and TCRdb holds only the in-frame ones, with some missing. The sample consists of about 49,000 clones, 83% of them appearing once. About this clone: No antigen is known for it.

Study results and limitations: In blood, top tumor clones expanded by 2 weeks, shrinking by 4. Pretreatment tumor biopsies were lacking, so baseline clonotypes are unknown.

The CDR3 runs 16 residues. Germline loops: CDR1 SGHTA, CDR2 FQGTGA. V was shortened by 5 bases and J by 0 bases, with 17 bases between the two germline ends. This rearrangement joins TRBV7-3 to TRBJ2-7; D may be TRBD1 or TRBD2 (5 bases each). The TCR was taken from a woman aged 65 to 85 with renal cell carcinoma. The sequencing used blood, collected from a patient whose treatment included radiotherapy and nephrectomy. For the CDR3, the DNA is TGTGCCAGCAGCCCCTTGGGTAAGGGGAGCTCCTACGAGCAGTACTTC. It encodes CASSPLGKGSSYEQYF.